This T cell receptor beta chain derives from a study of T cell responses to AZD1222 COVID-19 vaccine. This table comes from immunoSEQ multiplex PCR, and its TCRdb copy is limited to in-frame clones, with some not included. The profile shows some 130,000 clones, 85% to 90% of them singletons. This clone was observed once. The receptor's source is an adult in good health. Sequencing used peripheral blood, obtained on day 0 of AZD1222 vaccination.

The CDR3 is CASSFQGTVNTEAFF. The DNA of the CDR3 is TGTGCCAGCAGTTTCCAAGGGACGGTGAACACTGAAGCTTTCTTT. The chain has TRBV6-5 and TRBJ1-1, with D perhaps TRBD1 (5 bases). CDR1 and CDR2 from the germline V gene are MNHEY and SVGAGI. This CDR3 has 15 amino acids. V lost 4 bases, J lost 0 bases, and 12 bases lay in between.